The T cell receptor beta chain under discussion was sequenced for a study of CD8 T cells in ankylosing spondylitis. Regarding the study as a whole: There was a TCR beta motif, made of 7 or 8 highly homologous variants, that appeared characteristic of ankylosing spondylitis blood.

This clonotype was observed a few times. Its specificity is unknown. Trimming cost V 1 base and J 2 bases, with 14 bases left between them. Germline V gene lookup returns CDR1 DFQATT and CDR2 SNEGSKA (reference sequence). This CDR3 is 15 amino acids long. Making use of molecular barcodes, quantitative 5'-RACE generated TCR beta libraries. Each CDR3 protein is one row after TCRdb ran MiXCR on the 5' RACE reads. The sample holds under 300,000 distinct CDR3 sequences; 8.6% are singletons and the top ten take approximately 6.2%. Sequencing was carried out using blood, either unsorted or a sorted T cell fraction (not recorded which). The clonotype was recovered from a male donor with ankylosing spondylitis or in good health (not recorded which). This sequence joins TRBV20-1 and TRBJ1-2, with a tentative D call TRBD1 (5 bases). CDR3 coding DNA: TGCAGTGCTAGAGGTGGCTCCGGGACCAACTATGGCTACACCTTC. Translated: CSARGGSGTNYGYTF.